The 21 T cell receptor beta chains below all came from one sample that was sequenced in a study of T cell clonotyping in hematopoietic cell transplantation. The protocol was immunoSEQ multiplex PCR, while the TCRdb copy is restricted to in-frame clones and leaves out a portion. The profile covers several thousand clones, with almost 80% appearing a single time and 35% to 50% taken by the ten largest. Sequencing used peripheral blood mononuclear cells, obtained 180 days after allogeneic stem cell transplant. The receptors stem from a female patient aged 45-60 years who had an allogeneic stem cell transplant from a related donor, so the T cells may come from the graft donor. Some clones in this sample may be carry-over from other donors' samples.

This clone has only one observation. The J gene is TRBJ2-2, the V gene TRBV7-2, with 7 bases fitting TRBD1. The J segment lost 0 bases and the V segment lost 2 bases, leaving 0 bases of the junction unmatched. The CDR3 is 15 residues long. CDR1 SGHTA and CDR2 FQGNSA come from the germline V gene. CDR3 sequence (DNA): TGTGCCAGCAGCTTACAGGGGGCGAACACCGGGGAGCTGTTTTTT. Protein product: CASSLQGANTGELFF.

The rearrangement joins TRBV9 to TRBJ1-3; TRBD1 might be the D (5 bases). Trimming removed 7 bases from V and 0 bases from J, with 5 bases in between. Looked up from germline, CDR1 is SGDLS and CDR2 is YYNGEE. The CDR3 covers 12 residues. In DNA form, the CDR3 reads TGTGCCAGCGGGACCTCTGGAAACACCATATATTTT. Encoded protein: CASGTSGNTIYF. The variable domain in full, with the rest retrieved from reference TRBV9 and TRBJ1-3, is DSGVTQTPKHLITATGQRVTLRCSPRSGDLSVYWYQQSLDQGLQFLIQYYNGEERAKGNILERFSAQQFPDLHSELNLSSLELGDSALYFCASGTSGNTIYFGEGSWLTVV.

V usage is TRBV6-5 and J usage is TRBJ1-5; no clear D. V gave up 4 bases and J gave up 0 bases, with 7 bases separating them. The CDR3 loop spans 14 amino acids. CDR1 and CDR2 from the germline V gene are MNHEY and SVGAGI. This CDR3 is CASSLRSSNQPQHF. DNA for the CDR3: TGTGCCAGCAGTTTGAGGAGTAGCAATCAGCCCCAGCATTTT.

The V gene is TRBV7-2, the J gene TRBJ1-1, with 7 bases fitting TRBD1. The CDR3 is 16 amino acids. Germline V gives CDR1 SGHTA, CDR2 FQGNSA. The trim removed 1 base at V and 11 bases at J, leaving 16 bases unmatched. DNA of the CDR3: TGTGCCAGCAGCTTAGATTTTAGGGTTGGCGCACAGGGGGCTTTCTTT. Protein sequence: CASSLDFRVGAQGAFF.

The chain couples TRBV29-1 to TRBJ1-5, with a tentative D call TRBD1 (5 bases). The CDR3 contains 12 residues. V lost 6 bases, J lost 1 base, and 7 bases lay in between. The germline CDR1 and CDR2 sequences are SQVTM and ANQGSEA. The CDR3 DNA reads as TGCAGCGTCAGGGACAGCAATCAGCCCCAGCATTTT. It yields the protein CSVRDSNQPQHF. The whole variable domain, filled in from reference TRBV29-1 and TRBJ1-5, reads SAVISQKPSRDICQRGTSLTIQCQVDSQVTMMFWYRQQPGQSLTLIATANQGSEATYESGFVIDKFPISRPNLTFSTLTVSNMSPEDSSIYLCSVRDSNQPQHFGDGTRLSIL.

The gene calls are TRBV27 and TRBJ2-7; maybe TRBD2 (6 bases). This CDR3 has 16 amino acids. Germline CDR1 MNHEY, CDR2 SMNVEV (reference sequence). V lost 2 bases to trimming and J lost 1 base, with 15 bases between them. The CDR3, as DNA: TGTGCCAGCAGTTTACTGCCGGGGACTCCTTCCTACGAGCAGTACTTC. As protein: CASSLLPGTPSYEQYF.

V and J are TRBV5-1 and TRBJ1-4; 7 positions agree with TRBD1. Germline assignment: CDR1 SGHRS and CDR2 YFSETQ. J was trimmed by 8 bases and V by 7 bases; bases with no gene match: 8. This CDR3 contains 13 residues. The CDR3 DNA follows: TGCGCCAGCCACAGGGGAAGTGGGGAAAAACTGTTTTTT. Its protein product is CASHRGSGEKLFF.

In this sample, this clone turned up once. V gene TRBV19 combines with J gene TRBJ1-5, with D perhaps matching TRBD1 (5 bases). The germline V gene encodes CDR1 LNHDA and CDR2 SQIVND (reference sequence). The germline V and J ends were trimmed by 3 bases and 7 bases, with 10 bases remaining between them. The CDR3 loop spans 13 amino acids. The CDR3 loop is CASSIREGQPQHF. In DNA form, the CDR3 reads TGTGCCAGTAGTATCAGGGAGGGACAGCCCCAGCATTTT.

The chain recombines TRBV2 with TRBJ1-5; 8 bases fit TRBD1. The CDR3 loop spans 15 amino acids. Germline V gives CDR1 SNHLY, CDR2 FYNNEI. V shed 8 bases and J 5 bases; nucleotides not matched to a gene: 11. The CDR3 protein is CASSSRGRGDQPQHF. CDR3 coding DNA: TGTGCCAGCTCATCCAGGGGGCGAGGGGATCAGCCCCAGCATTTT.

The rearrangement uses TRBV5-6 and TRBJ1-1; no clear D. The germline V gene has CDR1 SGHDT and CDR2 YYEEEE. The CDR3 length is 16 residues. Trimming shortened V by 2 bases and J by 1 base, and 15 bases separated the two germline ends. CDR3 sequence (DNA): TGTGCCAGCAGCTTTTTTACAGATTGGGGGAACACTGAAGCTTTCTTT. This encodes CASSFFTDWGNTEAFF.

This clone was detected only once. V gene TRBV15 combines with J gene TRBJ2-7, with D hard to call. The V end was cut by 1 base, the J end by 5 bases, with 6 bases between. This CDR3 has 12 amino acids. Germline CDR1 reads LNHNV; CDR2 reads YYDKDF (reference sequence). CDR3 protein: CATSRVGNEQYF. CDR3 nucleotides: TGTGCCACCAGCAGAGTAGGGAACGAGCAGTACTTC.

V usage is TRBV5-4 and J usage is TRBJ1-4; D uncertain. This CDR3 region has 16 residues. V was clipped by 2 bases and J by 3 bases, with 14 bases between them. Per the germline V gene, CDR1 is SGHNT and CDR2 is YYREEE (reference sequence). The CDR3 coding sequence is TGTGCCAGCAGCTTAGACGGTGTGGGAGCTAATGAAAAACTGTTTTTT. Protein: CASSLDGVGANEKLFF.

The rearrangement joins TRBV4-3 to TRBJ2-2; TRBD1 is a possible D gene (6 bases). The germline V gene encodes CDR1 LGHNA and CDR2 YSLEER. The CDR3 contains 15 residues. Trimming cost V 3 bases and J 7 bases, with 15 bases left between them. CDR3 protein: CASSQLTGTGGELFF. The CDR3 DNA reads TGCGCCAGCAGCCAGTTAACAGGGACCGGCGGGGAGCTGTTTTTT.

This clone was counted a single time. The V gene is TRBV6-5, the J gene TRBJ2-1; 7 bases match TRBD1. CDR3 length: 15 amino acids. Looked up from germline, CDR1 is MNHEY and CDR2 is SVGAGI. The junction had 10 bases not matched to a gene; V was cut back by 8 bases and J by 3 bases. The CDR3 region is CASAPGTENYNEQFF. The CDR3 region has the DNA TGTGCCAGCGCTCCCGGGACAGAGAACTACAATGAGCAGTTCTTC.

The chain recombines TRBV4-3 with TRBJ2-7, with a possible D match to TRBD1 (5 bases). The CDR3 loop spans 16 amino acids. V was shortened by 4 bases and J by 2 bases, with 18 bases between the two germline ends. CDR1 is LGHNA and CDR2 is YSLEER in the germline V gene. CDR3 protein: CASSPSLGQRPYEQYF. The CDR3 DNA reads TGCGCCAGCAGCCCCTCGTTAGGACAAAGACCCTACGAGCAGTACTTC.

V usage is TRBV7-8 and J usage is TRBJ1-1; 8 bases are shared with TRBD1. The CDR3 is made up of 12 amino acids. Germline V gene sequence: CDR1 SGHVS, CDR2 FQNEAQ. Trimming removed 5 bases from V and 10 bases from J; junction bases left unmatched: 6. The CDR3 DNA follows: TGTGCCAGCAGCGAGAACAGGGGGGCAGCTTTCTTT. It is translated as CASSENRGAAFF.

This rearrangement joins TRBV6-6 to TRBJ2-3; TRBD2 might be the D (6 bases). CDR1 is MNHNY, CDR2 SVGAGI, per germline (reference sequence). V was cut by 4 bases and J by 2 bases, with 13 bases left in between. This CDR3 is 15 amino acids long. The CDR3 DNA reads TGTGCCAGCAGTTTCCAGGGACTCTCCACAGATACGCAGTATTTT. This encodes CASSFQGLSTDTQYF.

This rearrangement joins TRBV7-9 to TRBJ1-2; the D gene is possibly TRBD1 (5 bases). The V gene's germline CDR1 is SEHNR and CDR2 FQNEAQ (reference sequence). V dropped 1 base and J dropped 4 bases, with 10 bases sitting between them. This CDR3 has 14 residues. The CDR3, as DNA: TGTGCCAGCAGCTTAGAGGGGCGCACCTATGGCTACACCTTC. This sequence encodes CASSLEGRTYGYTF.

The V gene is TRBV6-5, the J gene TRBJ2-1; D is ambiguous. V lost 0 bases and J 4 bases, leaving 7 bases between the germline ends. Germline-derived CDR1 and CDR2 are MNHEY and SVGAGI. The CDR3 length is 14 residues. DNA of the CDR3: TGTGCCAGCAGTTACTCGTTGTCTTACAATGAGCAGTTCTTC. Amino acids: CASSYSLSYNEQFF.

The genes are TRBV19 and TRBJ2-5; 9 nucleotides match TRBD2. The CDR3 has 15 residues. Trimming at V came to 5 bases and at J to 9 bases, leaving 13 bases not matched to a gene. From germline, CDR1 is LNHDA and CDR2 SQIVND (reference sequence). For the CDR3, the DNA is TGTGCCAGTAGTGGGGGGATAGCGGGGGAGCGGGCCCAGTACTTC. Translated, it gives CASSGGIAGERAQYF.

This chain links TRBV4-1 with TRBJ1-5; maybe TRBD1 (6 bases). CDR3 length: 15 amino acids. Germline V gene data show CDR1 as MGHRA and CDR2 as YSYEKL. V was shortened by 3 bases and J by 1 base, with 10 bases between the two germline ends. The CDR3, as DNA: TGCGCCAGCAGCCAGACAGGTCCCAGCAATCAGCCCCAGCATTTT. Its protein is CASSQTGPSNQPQHF.